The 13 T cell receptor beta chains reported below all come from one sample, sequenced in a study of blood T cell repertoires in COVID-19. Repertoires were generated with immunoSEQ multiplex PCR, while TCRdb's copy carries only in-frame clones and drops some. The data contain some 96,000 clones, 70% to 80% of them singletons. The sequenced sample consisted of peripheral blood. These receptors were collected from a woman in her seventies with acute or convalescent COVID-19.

The CDR3, as DNA: TGTGCCAGCAGTTTCCAAGGGACAGCGAATCAGCCCCAGCATTTT. Translating gives CASSFQGTANQPQHF. This chain uses TRBV27 with TRBJ1-5; TRBD1 agrees at 7 bases. Germline CDR1 is MNHEY and CDR2 is SMNVEV (reference sequence). The CDR3 has 15 amino acids. Losses at the gene ends were 3 bases for V and 4 bases for J; bases not matched to a gene: 6.

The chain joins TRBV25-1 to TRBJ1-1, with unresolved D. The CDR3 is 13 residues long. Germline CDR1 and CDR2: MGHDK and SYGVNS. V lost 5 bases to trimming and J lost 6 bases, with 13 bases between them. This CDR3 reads CASSKGGFAEAFF. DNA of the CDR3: TGTGCCAGCAGTAAAGGAGGGTTTGCTGAAGCTTTCTTT.

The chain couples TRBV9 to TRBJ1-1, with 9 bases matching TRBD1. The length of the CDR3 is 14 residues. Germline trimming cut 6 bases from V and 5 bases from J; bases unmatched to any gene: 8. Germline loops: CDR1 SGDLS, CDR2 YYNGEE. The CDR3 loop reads CASTLDRGGTEAFF. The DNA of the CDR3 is TGTGCCAGCACCTTGGACAGGGGAGGGACTGAAGCTTTCTTT.

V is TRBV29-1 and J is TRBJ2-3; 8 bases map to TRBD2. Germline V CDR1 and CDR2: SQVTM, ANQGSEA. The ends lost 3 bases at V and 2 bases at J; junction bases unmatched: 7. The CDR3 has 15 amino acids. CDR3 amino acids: CSVEGTGGNTDTQYF. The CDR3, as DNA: TGCAGCGTTGAGGGAACGGGGGGGAACACAGATACGCAGTATTTT.

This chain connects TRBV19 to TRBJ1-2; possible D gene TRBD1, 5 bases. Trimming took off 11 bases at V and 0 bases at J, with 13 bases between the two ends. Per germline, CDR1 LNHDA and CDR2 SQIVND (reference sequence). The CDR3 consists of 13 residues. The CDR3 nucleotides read TGTGCCTCTGGGGGGGACGCTAACTATGGCTACACCTTC. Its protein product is CASGGDANYGYTF.

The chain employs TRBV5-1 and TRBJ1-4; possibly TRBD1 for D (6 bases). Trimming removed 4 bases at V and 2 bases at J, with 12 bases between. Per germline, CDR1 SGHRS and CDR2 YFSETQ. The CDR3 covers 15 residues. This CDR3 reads CASSTGYSTNEKLFF. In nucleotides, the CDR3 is TGCGCCAGCAGCACAGGGTATTCGACTAATGAAAAACTGTTTTTT.

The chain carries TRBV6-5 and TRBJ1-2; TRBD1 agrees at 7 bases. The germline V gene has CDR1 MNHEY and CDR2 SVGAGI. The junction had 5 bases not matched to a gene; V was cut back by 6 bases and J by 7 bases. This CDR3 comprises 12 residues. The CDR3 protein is CASRLQGFGYTF. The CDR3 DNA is TGTGCCAGCAGGTTACAGGGGTTTGGCTACACCTTC.

CDR3 sequence (DNA): TGTGCCAGCAGCCCGACAGGGCTTGGAAACACCATATATTTT. This codes for CASSPTGLGNTIYF. V and J are TRBV11-2 and TRBJ1-3, with 7 bases that match TRBD1. The CDR3 extends over 14 amino acids. CDR1 is SGHAT and CDR2 is FQNNGV in the germline V gene. V dropped 5 bases and J dropped 3; count of bases not matched to a gene: 4.

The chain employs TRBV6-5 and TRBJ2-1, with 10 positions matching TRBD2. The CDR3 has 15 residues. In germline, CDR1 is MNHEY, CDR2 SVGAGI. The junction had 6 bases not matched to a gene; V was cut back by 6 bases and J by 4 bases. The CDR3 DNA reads TGTGCCAGCAGGGATGGACTAGCGGAATACAATGAGCAGTTCTTC. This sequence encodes CASRDGLAEYNEQFF.

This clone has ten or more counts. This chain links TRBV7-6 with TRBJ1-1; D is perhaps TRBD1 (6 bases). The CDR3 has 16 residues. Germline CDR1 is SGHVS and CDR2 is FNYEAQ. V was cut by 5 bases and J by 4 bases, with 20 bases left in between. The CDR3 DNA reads TGTGCCAGCAGCCCTCCGCGGGGGCTCGGGACCACTGAAGCTTTCTTT. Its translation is CASSPPRGLGTTEAFF.

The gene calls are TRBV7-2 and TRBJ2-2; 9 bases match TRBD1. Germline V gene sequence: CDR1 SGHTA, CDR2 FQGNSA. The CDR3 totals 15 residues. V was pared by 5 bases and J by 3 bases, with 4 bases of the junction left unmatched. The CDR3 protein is CASSRDRVDTGELFF. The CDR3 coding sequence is TGTGCCAGCAGCCGGGACAGGGTGGACACCGGGGAGCTGTTTTTT.

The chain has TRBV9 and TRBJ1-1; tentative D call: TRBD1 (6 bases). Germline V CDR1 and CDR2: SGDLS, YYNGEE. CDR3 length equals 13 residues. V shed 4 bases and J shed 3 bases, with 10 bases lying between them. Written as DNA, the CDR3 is TGTGCCAGCAGCTCAACAGGGTACACTGAAGCTTTCTTT. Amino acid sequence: CASSSTGYTEAFF.

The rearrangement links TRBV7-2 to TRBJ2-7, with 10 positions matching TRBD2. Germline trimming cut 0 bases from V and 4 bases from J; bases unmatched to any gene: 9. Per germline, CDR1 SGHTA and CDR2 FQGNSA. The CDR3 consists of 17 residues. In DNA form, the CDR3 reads TGTGCCAGCAGCTTAGCGGAATCGAGCGGGGGGGCTTACGAGCAGTACTTC. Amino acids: CASSLAESSGGAYEQYF.